This T cell receptor beta chain is drawn from a study of CD4 T cells in relation to SARS-CoV-2 and coronaviruses. Turning to the study itself: TCR beta CDR3s were sequenced after roughly 10-day antigen culture of PBMCs.

Study-wide findings and caveats: Around two thirds of donors had memory CD4+ clonotypes crossrecognizing SARS-CoV-2 and common cold coronavirus spike. Crossreactive clones expanded significantly less to SARS-CoV-2 than monoreactive clones.

Germline CDR1 SGHRS, CDR2 YFSETQ. V was clipped by 2 bases and J by 6 bases, with 8 bases between them. This CDR3 contains 13 residues. For this clone: Its cognate antigen is unknown.

Unexposed donor CD4+ T cells date from about 2010-2019, before the COVID-19 pandemic. After 10 to 11 days of culture, CD4+ T cells were isolated. Unexposed-donor CD4+ T cells were probed with SARS-CoV-2 S/N and four cold-coronavirus spikes, cells permitting. The method was immunoSEQ multiplex PCR; TCRdb's version includes in-frame clones alone and lacks a portion of them. The table has about 21,000 clones, 60% to 80% seen once. Sequencing input: CD4+ T cells from PBMCs, cultured in vitro. This receptor was obtained from a human donor in good health. V gene TRBV5-1 combines with J gene TRBJ2-2; D is unresolved. DNA for the CDR3: TGCGCCAGCAGCTTATTTTCCCCCGGGGAGCTGTTTTTT. Amino acid sequence: CASSLFSPGELFF.